This T cell receptor (beta chain) was observed in a study of shared clonotypes between healthy human individuals. The overall study: Each donor's CD4 naive and CD4 memory cells filled three plates apiece, CD8 naive two, and CD8 memory one.

V shed 3 bases and J shed 3 bases, with 15 bases lying between them. The CDR3 is 16 residues long. Germline V CDR1 and CDR2: SGHNT, YYREEE (reference sequence). The input for sorted-subset replicate PCRs was around 0.2 ug DNA, approximately 30,000 T cell genomes. Repertoires were generated with immunoSEQ multiplex PCR, while TCRdb's copy carries only in-frame clones and drops some. This table holds more than 1.2 million clones, approximately 98.5% found once. Study-wide findings and caveats: Memory subsets had estimated richness that was generally smaller than that of naive subsets.

This clone was seen once. Its antigen is unknown. Sequencing was done on a sample of naive CD4+ T cells sorted from blood. Subset here: CD45RA+ positively selected. The receptor was derived from a man aged 25 to 45 in good health. The chain employs TRBV5-4 and TRBJ1-4, with D maybe TRBD1 (5 bases). As DNA, the CDR3 is TGTGCCAGCAGCTCCCCTGACAGAGATTCTAATGAAAAACTGTTTTTT. This gives the protein CASSSPDRDSNEKLFF.